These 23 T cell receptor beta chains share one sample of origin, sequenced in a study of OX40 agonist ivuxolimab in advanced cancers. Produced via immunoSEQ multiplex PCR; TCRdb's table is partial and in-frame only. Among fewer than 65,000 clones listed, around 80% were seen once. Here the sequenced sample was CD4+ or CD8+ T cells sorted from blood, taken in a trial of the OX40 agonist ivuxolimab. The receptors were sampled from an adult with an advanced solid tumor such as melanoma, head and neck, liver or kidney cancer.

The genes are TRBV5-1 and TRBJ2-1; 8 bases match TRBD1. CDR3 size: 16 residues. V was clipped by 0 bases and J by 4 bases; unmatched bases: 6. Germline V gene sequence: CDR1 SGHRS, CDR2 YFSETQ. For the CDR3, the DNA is TGCGCCAGCAGCTTGGATCGACAGGGGATATACAATGAGCAGTTCTTC. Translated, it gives CASSLDRQGIYNEQFF.

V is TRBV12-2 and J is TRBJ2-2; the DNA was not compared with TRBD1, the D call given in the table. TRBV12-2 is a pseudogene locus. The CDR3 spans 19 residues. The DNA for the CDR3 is TGTGCAAGTCGCTTAGGCGTTGCGGGGGACAGGGAAGCAACCGGGGAGCTGTTTTTT. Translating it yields CASRLGVAGDREATGELFF.

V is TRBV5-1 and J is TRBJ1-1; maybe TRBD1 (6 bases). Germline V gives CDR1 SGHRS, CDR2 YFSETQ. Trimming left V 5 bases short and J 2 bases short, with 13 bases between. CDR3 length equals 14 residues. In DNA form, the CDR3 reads TGCGCCAGCAGTTCTAGGGGGGTCAACACTGAAGCTTTCTTT. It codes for CASSSRGVNTEAFF.

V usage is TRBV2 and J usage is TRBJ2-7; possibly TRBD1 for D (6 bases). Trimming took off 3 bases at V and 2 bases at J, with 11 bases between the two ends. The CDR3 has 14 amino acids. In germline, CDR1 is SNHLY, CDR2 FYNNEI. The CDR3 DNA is TGTGCCAGCAGTGATCAGGGGTTAGCCTACGAGCAGTACTTC. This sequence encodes CASSDQGLAYEQYF.

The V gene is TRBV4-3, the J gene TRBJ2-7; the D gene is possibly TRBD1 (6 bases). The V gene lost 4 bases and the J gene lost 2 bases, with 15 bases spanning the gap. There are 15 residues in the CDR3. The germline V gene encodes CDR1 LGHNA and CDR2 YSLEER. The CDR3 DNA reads TGCGCCAGCAGCCGTACTTCGGACAGAACCTACGAGCAGTACTTC. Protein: CASSRTSDRTYEQYF.

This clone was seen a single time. DNA of the CDR3: TGCGCCAGTCGGCTTATGGAAAAACTGTTTTTT. This sequence encodes CASRLMEKLFF. This chain connects TRBV5-1 to TRBJ1-4; no reliable D call. This CDR3 spans 11 amino acids. Trimming shortened V by 8 bases and J by 8 bases, and 10 bases separated the two germline ends. The germline CDR1 and CDR2 sequences are SGHRS and YFSETQ.

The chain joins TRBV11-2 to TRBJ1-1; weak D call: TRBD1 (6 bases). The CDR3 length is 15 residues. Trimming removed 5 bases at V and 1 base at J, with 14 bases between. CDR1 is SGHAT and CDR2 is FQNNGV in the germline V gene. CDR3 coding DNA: TGTGCCAGCAGCCCTGGAGGACAGAGGAACACTGAAGCTTTCTTT. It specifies CASSPGGQRNTEAFF.

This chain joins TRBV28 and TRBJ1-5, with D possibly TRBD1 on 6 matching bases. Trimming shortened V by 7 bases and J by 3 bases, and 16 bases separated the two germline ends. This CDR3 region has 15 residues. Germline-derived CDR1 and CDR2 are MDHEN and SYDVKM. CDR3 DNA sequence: TGTGCCAGCATCCGACGACAGGTTTACAATCAGCCCCAGCATTTT. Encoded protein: CASIRRQVYNQPQHF.

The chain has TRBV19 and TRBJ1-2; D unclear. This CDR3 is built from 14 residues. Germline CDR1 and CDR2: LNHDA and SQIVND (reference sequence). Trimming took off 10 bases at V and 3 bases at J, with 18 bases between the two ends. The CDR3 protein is CATRRRAEDYGYTF. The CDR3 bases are TGTGCCACTCGCAGACGGGCAGAAGACTATGGCTACACCTTC.

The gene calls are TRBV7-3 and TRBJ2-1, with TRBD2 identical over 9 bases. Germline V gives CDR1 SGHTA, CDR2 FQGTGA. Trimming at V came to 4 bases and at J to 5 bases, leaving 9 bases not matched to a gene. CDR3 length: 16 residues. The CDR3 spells CASSYLAGDGHNEQFF. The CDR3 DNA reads TGTGCCAGCAGCTACTTAGCGGGAGACGGCCACAATGAGCAGTTCTTC.

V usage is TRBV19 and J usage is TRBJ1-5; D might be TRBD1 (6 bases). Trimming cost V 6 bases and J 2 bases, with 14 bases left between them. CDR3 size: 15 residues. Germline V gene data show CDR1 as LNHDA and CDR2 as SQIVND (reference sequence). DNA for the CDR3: TGTGCCAGTAGACCCGGGGGGGGCGGCAATCAGCCCCAGCATTTT. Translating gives CASRPGGGGNQPQHF.

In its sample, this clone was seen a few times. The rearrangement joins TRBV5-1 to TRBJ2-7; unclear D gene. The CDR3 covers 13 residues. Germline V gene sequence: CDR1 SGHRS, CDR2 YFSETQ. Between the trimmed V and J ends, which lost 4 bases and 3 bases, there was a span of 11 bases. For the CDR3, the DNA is TGCGCCAGCAGCCCCGAAGGGCTCTACGAGCAGTACTTC. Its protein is CASSPEGLYEQYF.

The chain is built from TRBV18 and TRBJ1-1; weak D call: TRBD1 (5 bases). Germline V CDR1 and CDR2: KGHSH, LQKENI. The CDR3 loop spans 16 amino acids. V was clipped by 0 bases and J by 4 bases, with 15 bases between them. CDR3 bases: TGTGCCAGCTCACCACCAGCAGGGCGAGGGGCCACTGAAGCTTTCTTT. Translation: CASSPPAGRGATEAFF.

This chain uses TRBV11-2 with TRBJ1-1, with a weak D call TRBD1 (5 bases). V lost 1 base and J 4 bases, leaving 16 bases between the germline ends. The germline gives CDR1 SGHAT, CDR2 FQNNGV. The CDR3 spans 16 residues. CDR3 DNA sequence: TGTGCCAGCAGCTTAGGTTCCACAGGATGGAGCACTGAAGCTTTCTTT. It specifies CASSLGSTGWSTEAFF.

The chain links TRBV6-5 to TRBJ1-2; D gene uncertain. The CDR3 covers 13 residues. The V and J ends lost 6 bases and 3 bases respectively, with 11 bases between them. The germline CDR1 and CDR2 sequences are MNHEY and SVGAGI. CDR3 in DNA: TGTGCCAGCAGGGCCGGGTCCTACTATGGCTACACCTTC. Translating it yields CASRAGSYYGYTF.

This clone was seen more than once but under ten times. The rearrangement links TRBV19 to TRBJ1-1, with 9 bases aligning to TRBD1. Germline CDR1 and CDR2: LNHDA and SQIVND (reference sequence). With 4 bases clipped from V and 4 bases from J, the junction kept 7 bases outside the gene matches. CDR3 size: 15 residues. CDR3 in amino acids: CASSTTGTGFTEAFF. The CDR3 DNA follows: TGTGCCAGTAGTACTACCGGGACAGGGTTCACTGAAGCTTTCTTT.

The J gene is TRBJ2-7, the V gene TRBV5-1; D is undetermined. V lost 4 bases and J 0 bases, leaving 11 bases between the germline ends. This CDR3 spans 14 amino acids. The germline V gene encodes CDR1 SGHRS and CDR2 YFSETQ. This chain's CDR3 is CASSGTPSSYEQYF. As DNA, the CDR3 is TGCGCCAGCAGCGGAACACCAAGCTCCTACGAGCAGTACTTC.

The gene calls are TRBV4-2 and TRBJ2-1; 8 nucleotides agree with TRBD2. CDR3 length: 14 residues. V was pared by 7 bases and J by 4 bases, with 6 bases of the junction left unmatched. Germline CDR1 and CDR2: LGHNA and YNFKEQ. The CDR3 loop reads CASNPSGSYNEQFF. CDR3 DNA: TGTGCCAGCAATCCTAGCGGGTCTTACAATGAGCAGTTCTTC.

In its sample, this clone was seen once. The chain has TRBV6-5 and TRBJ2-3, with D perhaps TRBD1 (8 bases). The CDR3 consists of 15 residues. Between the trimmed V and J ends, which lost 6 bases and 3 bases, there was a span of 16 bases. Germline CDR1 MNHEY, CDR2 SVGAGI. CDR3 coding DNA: TGTGCCAGCAGATCCACAGGGGGAGGGACAGATACGCAGTATTTT. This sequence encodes CASRSTGGGTDTQYF.

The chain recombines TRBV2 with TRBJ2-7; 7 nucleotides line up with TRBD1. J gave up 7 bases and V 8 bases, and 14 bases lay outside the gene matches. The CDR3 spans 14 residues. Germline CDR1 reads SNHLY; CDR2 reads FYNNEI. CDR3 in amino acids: CASSEGALGREQYF. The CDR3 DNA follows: TGTGCCAGCTCAGAGGGGGCTCTCGGAAGGGAGCAGTACTTC. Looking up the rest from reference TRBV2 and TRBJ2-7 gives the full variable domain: EPEVTQTPSHQVTQMGQEVILRCVPISNHLYFYWYRQILGQKVEFLVSFYNNEISEKSEIFDDQFSVERPDGSNFTLKIRSTKLEDSAMYFCASSEGALGREQYFGPGTRLTVT.

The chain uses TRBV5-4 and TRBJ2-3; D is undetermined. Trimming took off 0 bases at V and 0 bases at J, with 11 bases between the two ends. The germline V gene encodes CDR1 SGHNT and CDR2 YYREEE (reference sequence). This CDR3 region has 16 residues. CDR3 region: CASSLAGTKSTDTQYF. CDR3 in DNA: TGTGCCAGCAGCTTGGCCGGTACCAAGAGCACAGATACGCAGTATTTT.

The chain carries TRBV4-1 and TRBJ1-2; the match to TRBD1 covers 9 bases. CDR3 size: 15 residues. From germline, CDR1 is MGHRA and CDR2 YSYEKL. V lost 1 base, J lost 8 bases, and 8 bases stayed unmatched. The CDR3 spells CASSQVSGTGIGYTF. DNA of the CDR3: TGCGCCAGCAGCCAAGTTTCCGGGACAGGGATAGGCTACACCTTC.

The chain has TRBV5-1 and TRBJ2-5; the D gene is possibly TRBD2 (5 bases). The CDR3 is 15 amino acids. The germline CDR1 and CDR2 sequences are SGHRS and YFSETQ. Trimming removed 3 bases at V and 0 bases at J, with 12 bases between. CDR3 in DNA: TGCGCCAGCAGCTCCGGAGGCGGCTACCAAGAGACCCAGTACTTC. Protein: CASSSGGGYQETQYF.